Below are 7 T cell receptor beta chains sequenced from a single sample in a study of beta chain features in type 1 diabetes. Every bit of the isolated RNA underwent reverse transcription, so sequencing read expressed TCRB transcripts. The method was immunoSEQ multiplex PCR; TCRdb's version includes in-frame clones alone and lacks a portion of them. The profile shows hundreds of thousands of clones, roughly a sixth of them singletons. Source material: naive CD4+ T cells from blood. The receptors originated from a man younger than 30 in good health.

This rearrangement joins TRBV5-6 to TRBJ2-7; 9 bases match TRBD1. Germline trimming cut 4 bases from V and 0 bases from J; bases unmatched to any gene: 5. CDR3 size: 15 residues. The germline V gene encodes CDR1 SGHDT and CDR2 YYEEEE. CDR3 DNA sequence: TGTGCCAGCAGCAAACAGGGGGCGGGCTCCTACGAGCAGTACTTC. It yields the protein CASSKQGAGSYEQYF.

This clone was seen more than once but under ten times. This chain uses TRBV15 with TRBJ2-1, with TRBD1 matching over 7 bases. Germline V lookup: CDR1 LNHNV, CDR2 YYDKDF (reference sequence). This CDR3 comprises 15 residues. The V segment lost 5 bases and the J segment 0 bases; nucleotides outside the gene matches: 4. DNA for the CDR3: TGTGCCACCAGCGTACAGGGGAGCTCCTACAATGAGCAGTTCTTC. It translates to CATSVQGSSYNEQFF.

This clone was counted a few times. This sequence joins TRBV11-2 and TRBJ2-7, with D uncertain. Trimming took 0 bases from V and 0 from J, leaving 6 bases between them. There are 14 residues in the CDR3. Germline V lookup: CDR1 SGHAT, CDR2 FQNNGV. The CDR3 protein is CASSLDRRSYEQYF. For the CDR3, the DNA is TGTGCCAGCAGCTTAGATCGGCGCTCCTACGAGCAGTACTTC.

The rearrangement links TRBV6-5 to TRBJ1-1; 10 nucleotides line up with TRBD1. This CDR3 comprises 15 residues. V lost 4 bases to trimming and J lost 5 bases; unmatched junction nucleotides: 7. Germline CDR1 reads MNHEY; CDR2 reads SVGAGI. CDR3 nucleotide sequence: TGTGCCAGCAGTTTCAGGGGGGGACAGGGGACTGAAGCTTTCTTT. It specifies CASSFRGGQGTEAFF.

This clone appeared a few times. The chain carries TRBV19 and TRBJ1-1, with D unresolved. This CDR3 contains 16 residues. Germline CDR1 LNHDA, CDR2 SQIVND (reference sequence). The germline V and J ends were trimmed by 3 bases and 0 bases, with 14 bases remaining between them. This CDR3 is CASSMHSGKMNTEAFF. In DNA, the CDR3 is TGTGCCAGTAGTATGCATTCGGGCAAGATGAACACTGAAGCTTTCTTT. Filled out from reference TRBV19 and TRBJ1-1, the complete variable domain reads DGGITQSPKYLFRKEGQNVTLSCEQNLNHDAMYWYRQDPGQGLRLIYYSQIVNDFQKGDIAEGYSVSREKKESFPLTVTSAQKNPTAFYLCASSMHSGKMNTEAFFGQGTRLTVV.

The V call is TRBV19, the J call TRBJ2-2; no firm D call. V dropped 7 bases and J dropped 0 bases, with 6 bases sitting between them. This CDR3 has 13 amino acids. From germline, CDR1 is LNHDA and CDR2 SQIVND (reference sequence). The CDR3, as DNA: TGTGCCAGTATCCCGACGAACACCGGGGAGCTGTTTTTT. This gives the protein CASIPTNTGELFF.

This clone was found a few times. The J gene is TRBJ2-1, the V gene TRBV5-1; 8 bases match TRBD1. Trimming cost V 2 bases and J 3 bases; bases outside gene matches: 4. Germline V gene sequence: CDR1 SGHRS, CDR2 YFSETQ. The CDR3 is 15 residues long. CDR3: CASSFLGQDYNEQFF. In DNA, the CDR3 is TGCGCCAGCAGCTTTTTGGGACAGGACTACAATGAGCAGTTCTTC.